This TCR beta chain was sequenced in a study of human CD4 T cells and Enterobacteriaceae. Ex vivo total memory CD4+ cells were sequenced at deep level. Libraries were prepared by immunoSEQ multiplex PCR; TCRdb keeps only in-frame clonotypes and omits some of them. The sample records about 25,000 clones, about four fifths being singletons. The CDR3 covers 14 residues. Germline V lookup: CDR1 SGHRS, CDR2 YFSETQ. The ends lost 4 bases at V and 5 bases at J; junction bases unmatched: 7. All CD4+ cells other than CD45RA+CCR7+CD95- naive cells were sorted as memory, over 98% pure. Before sorting, cells positive for CD8, CD14, CD16, CD56, CD19 or bright CD25 were removed.

This clonotype was obtained from a human donor in good health. The sample was memory CD4+ T cells from blood. The gene calls are TRBV5-1 and TRBJ2-5; 8 nucleotides match TRBD2. Here the CDR3 reads CASSIGPGGETQYF. Here the CDR3 DNA reads TGCGCCAGCAGCATAGGACCGGGAGGGGAGACCCAGTACTTC.